A single sample is the source of the 27 T cell receptor beta chains below, sequenced in a study of blood T cell repertoires in COVID-19. Clones were sequenced by immunoSEQ multiplex PCR, and TCRdb holds only the in-frame ones, with some missing. The sample comprises fewer than 200,000 clones, 85% to 90% of which are singletons, and over 2% rests with the top ten. Sequences were obtained from peripheral blood. Receptors were obtained from a man aged 45-60 years who had recovered from COVID-19.

V usage is TRBV19 and J usage is TRBJ2-3; tentative D call: TRBD1 (5 bases). The ends were cut back, 10 bases at V and 7 bases at J, with 12 bases in the middle. Germline assignment: CDR1 LNHDA and CDR2 SQIVND (reference sequence). This CDR3 region has 11 residues. The CDR3 DNA sequence: TGTGCCACTCTCAAGGGGAATACGCAGTATTTT. Its protein product is CATLKGNTQYF.

The V and J genes are TRBV6-5 and TRBJ1-6; unclear D gene. The germline V gene has CDR1 MNHEY and CDR2 SVGAGI. The CDR3 is 14 residues long. Deletions cut 8 bases from V and 0 bases from J, with 8 bases between. CDR3 region: CASGRSSYNSPLHF. The CDR3 region has the DNA TGTGCCAGCGGCCGGAGCTCCTATAATTCACCCCTCCACTTT.

This rearrangement joins TRBV29-1 to TRBJ2-7; D is possibly TRBD1 (6 bases). The CDR3 has 12 residues. The germline V gene has CDR1 SQVTM and CDR2 ANQGSEA. Trimming left V 6 bases short and J 6 bases short, with 15 bases between. In nucleotides, the CDR3 is TGCAGCGTGGGGGCCAGGGGACGCGAGCAGTACTTC. Protein sequence: CSVGARGREQYF.

This rearrangement joins TRBV27 to TRBJ2-2; 8 bases are a match to TRBD1. The J segment lost 2 bases and the V segment lost 4 bases, leaving 3 bases of the junction unmatched. This CDR3 has 15 amino acids. The germline gives CDR1 MNHEY, CDR2 SMNVEV (reference sequence). The CDR3 loop is CASSSDRGNTGELFF. The DNA of the CDR3 is TGTGCCAGCAGTTCAGACAGGGGAAACACCGGGGAGCTGTTTTTT.

This chain connects TRBV7-3 to TRBJ1-2; D not certain. The CDR3 consists of 14 residues. Germline assignment: CDR1 SGHTA and CDR2 FQGTGA. V lost 0 bases and J lost 1, with 6 bases in between. The CDR3: CASSLTAHNYGYTF. The CDR3 DNA is TGTGCCAGCAGCTTAACGGCCCATAACTATGGCTACACCTTC. The full variable domain, its missing parts supplied by reference TRBV7-3 and TRBJ1-2, is GAGVSQTPSNKVTEKGKYVELRCDPISGHTALYWYRQSLGQGPEFLIYFQGTGAADDSGLPNDRFFAVRPEGSVSTLKIQRTERGDSAVYLCASSLTAHNYGYTFGSGTRLTVV.

This rearrangement joins TRBV29-1 to TRBJ1-5; 10 nucleotides align to TRBD1. The germline gives CDR1 SQVTM, CDR2 ANQGSEA. The CDR3 contains 13 residues. The V gene end was trimmed by 6 bases and the J gene end by 4 bases; junction bases not matched to a gene: 3. CDR3 amino acids: CSVGDRGNQPQHF. Here the CDR3 DNA reads TGCAGCGTGGGGGACAGGGGAAATCAGCCCCAGCATTTT.

V gene TRBV19 combines with J gene TRBJ1-5, with D possibly matching TRBD1 (6 bases). Per the germline V gene, CDR1 is LNHDA and CDR2 is SQIVND (reference sequence). V lost 5 bases and J 4 bases, leaving 12 bases between the germline ends. The CDR3 is made up of 14 amino acids. CDR3 protein: CASSGDIQNQPQHF. CDR3 bases: TGTGCCAGTAGTGGGGACATACAGAATCAGCCCCAGCATTTT.

This clone was recorded a few times. The chain employs TRBV19 and TRBJ1-5, with 7 bases aligning to TRBD1. CDR3 length: 15 amino acids. The junction had 11 bases not matched to a gene; V was cut back by 5 bases and J by 7 bases. Germline V gene sequence: CDR1 LNHDA, CDR2 SQIVND (reference sequence). The CDR3 is CASSAQNRGRQPQHF. The CDR3 region has the DNA TGTGCCAGTAGTGCCCAAAACAGGGGAAGACAGCCCCAGCATTTT. The whole variable domain, filled in from reference TRBV19 and TRBJ1-5, reads DGGITQSPKYLFRKEGQNVTLSCEQNLNHDAMYWYRQDPGQGLRLIYYSQIVNDFQKGDIAEGYSVSREKKESFPLTVTSAQKNPTAFYLCASSAQNRGRQPQHFGDGTRLSIL.

This chain joins TRBV21-1 and TRBJ2-5; the D segment call TRBD1 is taken from the table without a DNA check. TRBV21-1 is flagged as a pseudogene. This CDR3 spans 17 amino acids. CDR3: CASSSHVWDTCQETQYF. CDR3 in DNA: TGTGCCAGCAGCTCTCACGTGTGGGACACCTGCCAAGAGACCCAGTACTTC.

The chain couples TRBV14 to TRBJ1-2; 12 nucleotides line up with TRBD1. Trimming removed 0 bases from V and 2 bases from J; junction bases left unmatched: 7. The CDR3 runs 18 residues. The germline V gene encodes CDR1 SGHDN and CDR2 FVKESK. The DNA of the CDR3 is TGTGCCAGCAGCCAAGATATCCGGGACAGGGGGCGAAACTATGGCTACACCTTC. It codes for CASSQDIRDRGRNYGYTF. Full variable domain (missing parts from reference TRBV14 and TRBJ1-2): EAGVTQFPSHSVIEKGQTVTLRCDPISGHDNLYWYRRVMGKEIKFLLHFVKESKQDESGMPNNRFLAERTGGTYSTLKVQPAELEDSGVYFCASSQDIRDRGRNYGYTFGSGTRLTVV.

This clone appeared once. The chain recombines TRBV3-1 (or the pseudogene TRBV3-2) with TRBJ1-2, with 10 bases aligning to TRBD1. Germline CDR1 reads LGHDT; CDR2 reads YNNKEL (reference sequence). The CDR3 has 15 amino acids. V was pared by 3 bases and J by 8 bases, with 9 bases of the junction left unmatched. CDR3 bases: TGTGCCAGCAGCCATCTTCGACAGGGGGCGGGAGGCTACACCTTC. Amino acids: CASSHLRQGAGGYTF.

The J gene is TRBJ2-1, the V gene TRBV7-3; 10 bases agree with TRBD2. This CDR3 spans 16 amino acids. The V segment lost 1 base and the J segment 4 bases; nucleotides outside the gene matches: 4. The germline V gene has CDR1 SGHTA and CDR2 FQGTGA. This CDR3 is CASSLSLAGDYNEQFF. The CDR3, as DNA: TGTGCCAGCAGCTTAAGCCTAGCGGGGGATTACAATGAGCAGTTCTTC.

This chain links TRBV25-1 with TRBJ2-7; TRBD1 aligns across 11 bases. The CDR3 consists of 12 residues. V was clipped by 10 bases and J by 5 bases; unmatched bases: 4. Germline V gene lookup returns CDR1 MGHDK and CDR2 SYGVNS. The CDR3 sequence is CATRTGGNEQYF. The CDR3 bases are TGTGCCACCCGGACAGGGGGCAACGAGCAGTACTTC.

This chain links TRBV19 with TRBJ2-7, with D unclear. This CDR3 spans 15 amino acids. Looked up from germline, CDR1 is LNHDA and CDR2 is SQIVND (reference sequence). Trimming removed 3 bases at V and 3 bases at J, with 15 bases between. The CDR3 region has the DNA TGTGCCAGTAGTATTTCTAAGCTCCCCCTCTACGAGCAGTACTTC. It is translated as CASSISKLPLYEQYF.

This chain joins TRBV5-1 and TRBJ2-3; D is perhaps TRBD1 (5 bases). Trimming pared 0 bases from V and 3 bases from J, leaving 14 bases between. Per germline, CDR1 SGHRS and CDR2 YFSETQ. The length of the CDR3 is 16 residues. The CDR3 nucleotides are TGCGCCAGCAGCTTGGGTGGGGCAAGTATGACAGATACGCAGTATTTT. Translated: CASSLGGASMTDTQYF.

The V gene is TRBV27, the J gene TRBJ2-7; a weak D match, TRBD1 (5 bases). With 3 bases removed from V and 2 bases from J, the gap between germline ends came to 14 bases. CDR3 length: 15 amino acids. Germline loops: CDR1 MNHEY, CDR2 SMNVEV (reference sequence). Written as DNA, the CDR3 is TGTGCCAGCAGTTTCTACAGGTCACGGGCCTACGAGCAGTACTTC. As protein: CASSFYRSRAYEQYF.

The chain has TRBV2 and TRBJ2-5, with TRBD1 as a possible D gene (5 bases). Germline CDR1 reads SNHLY; CDR2 reads FYNNEI. Deletions cut 6 bases from V and 1 base from J, with 12 bases between. This CDR3 has 14 amino acids. Here the CDR3 reads CASRRQGIQETQYF. Here the CDR3 DNA reads TGTGCCAGCAGACGGCAGGGAATCCAAGAGACCCAGTACTTC.

This rearrangement joins TRBV27 to TRBJ1-1, with unresolved D. Trimming shortened V by 5 bases and J by 5 bases, and 21 bases separated the two germline ends. CDR3 length equals 16 residues. Germline CDR1 MNHEY, CDR2 SMNVEV (reference sequence). The CDR3 DNA follows: TGTGCCAGCAGTCCCCTCGGGGTTGAGTGGGCAACTGAAGCTTTCTTT. It yields the protein CASSPLGVEWATEAFF.

The chain is built from TRBV4-1 and TRBJ1-2; 9 bases line up with TRBD1. J lost 2 bases, V lost 5 bases, and 3 bases had no gene match. The CDR3 consists of 14 residues. Per germline, CDR1 MGHRA and CDR2 YSYEKL. The CDR3: CASSLQGANYGYTF. The CDR3 bases are TGCGCCAGCAGCTTACAGGGGGCGAACTATGGCTACACCTTC.

This rearrangement joins TRBV6-5 to TRBJ1-2; 9 bases line up with TRBD1. The CDR3 sequence is 12 residues long. The J segment lost 8 bases and the V segment lost 6 bases, leaving 4 bases of the junction unmatched. Germline V gene sequence: CDR1 MNHEY, CDR2 SVGAGI. The CDR3 protein is CASRQGAQGYTF. The CDR3 bases are TGTGCCAGCAGACAGGGGGCGCAGGGCTACACCTTC.

This clone was detected only once. This chain connects TRBV7-8 to TRBJ2-1, with D perhaps TRBD2 (5 bases). The CDR3 covers 15 residues. V gave up 5 bases and J gave up 1 base, with 12 bases separating them. CDR1 and CDR2 (germline): SGHVS, FQNEAQ. The chain's CDR3 is CASSPSVASYNEQFF. Here the CDR3 DNA reads TGTGCCAGCAGCCCCTCGGTAGCGTCCTACAATGAGCAGTTCTTC. Variable domain in full (rest from reference TRBV7-8 and TRBJ2-1): GAGVSQSPRYKVAKRGQDVALRCDPISGHVSLFWYQQALGQGPEFLTYFQNEAQLDKSGLPSDRFFAERPEGSVSTLKIQRTQQEDSAVYLCASSPSVASYNEQFFGPGTRLTVL.

V is TRBV24-1 and J is TRBJ2-3; 7 bases fit TRBD2. Trimming removed 3 bases from V and 0 bases from J; junction bases left unmatched: 5. This CDR3 region has 16 residues. Germline V gives CDR1 KGHDR, CDR2 SFDVKD. CDR3 sequence: CATSDPSGASTDTQYF. DNA for the CDR3: TGTGCCACCAGTGATCCCAGCGGGGCTAGCACAGATACGCAGTATTTT.

This clone has just one count. The chain employs TRBV12-3 or TRBV12-4 and TRBJ1-2; D is undetermined. The CDR3 extends over 13 amino acids. V gave up 3 bases and J gave up 4 bases, with 9 bases separating them. The CDR3 coding sequence is TGTGCCAGCAGTTTGAACAGTCGCTATGGCTACACCTTC. Protein: CASSLNSRYGYTF.

Concerning this clone itself: The same CDR3 arises from other DNA sequences in this sample as well. CDR3: CASSPGGYEQYF. CDR3 bases: TGTGCCAGCTCACCGGGGGGCTACGAGCAGTACTTC. The chain carries TRBV18 and TRBJ2-7; TRBD2 is a possible D gene (6 bases). Germline CDR1 KGHSH, CDR2 LQKENI. The CDR3 sequence is 12 residues long. V dropped 3 bases and J dropped 3 bases, with 6 bases sitting between them.

The sample holds one count of this clone. The gene calls are TRBV4-1 and TRBJ2-2, with D tentatively TRBD1 (5 bases). Looked up from germline, CDR1 is MGHRA and CDR2 is YSYEKL. Trimming took off 1 base at V and 0 bases at J, with 12 bases between the two ends. The CDR3 runs 17 residues. The CDR3 loop reads CASSQVMSRANTGELFF. The CDR3 coding sequence is TGCGCCAGCAGCCAAGTAATGAGCAGGGCGAACACCGGGGAGCTGTTTTTT.

The chain is built from TRBV2 and TRBJ2-5; 8 bases align to TRBD2. The V gene end was trimmed by 3 bases and the J gene end by 5 bases; junction bases not matched to a gene: 8. The germline V gene encodes CDR1 SNHLY and CDR2 FYNNEI. This CDR3 is built from 15 residues. CDR3 residues: CASSDDGGASETQYF. The CDR3 region has the DNA TGTGCCAGCAGTGATGACGGGGGGGCGTCGGAGACCCAGTACTTC.

Regarding this clone: The junction and the germline gene differ at one end; a read error may be behind it. The chain is built from TRBV5-5 and TRBJ1-2; 8 bases fit TRBD1. CDR1 SGHKS and CDR2 YYEKEE come from the germline V gene (reference sequence). There are 14 residues in the CDR3. DNA for the CDR3: TGTGCCGGCAGCTTCGGACAGGGAAACTATGGCTACACCTTC. As protein: CAGSFGQGNYGYTF.